The sequence of this TCR beta chain was determined in a study of Ad26.COV2.S vaccination and SARS-CoV-2 variants. The treatment here: some 20 received Ad26.COV2.S at low or high dose, single or two shots; several received placebo; per-sample allocation not given. Sampling happened 63 days after the first vaccine or placebo injection. An Ad26 vector expressing Wuhan-strain SARS-CoV-2 spike served as the vaccine. Data came from immunoSEQ multiplex PCR; TCRdb stores just in-frame clones and leaves some out. The sample records hundreds of thousands of clones, around nine tenths being singletons. For this clone: What it binds is not known.

The CDR3 consists of 16 residues. Germline V gene data show CDR1 as PRHDT and CDR2 as FYEKMQ (reference sequence). Unmatched junction bases numbered 9, after V lost 1 base and J lost 5 bases. General study points: Placebo recipients had lower spike-specific TCR breadth than vaccine recipients. From the TCR breadth and depth analyses, total T cell responses may have been underestimated.

The V call is TRBV13, the J call TRBJ2-5; 8 positions match TRBD1. This material consisted of peripheral blood, taken in a trial of Ad26.COV2.S vaccine versus placebo. This TCR was sampled from a person between 18 and 60 years old who received the Ad26.COV2.S COVID-19 vaccine or a placebo. The CDR3 is CASSLDRTGRLETQYF. The CDR3 bases are TGTGCCAGCAGCTTAGACAGGACAGGGAGGTTGGAGACCCAGTACTTC.